A single sample is the source of the 13 T cell receptor beta chains below, sequenced in a study of control samples from healthy donors and cancer patients (dated by TCRdb to 2018 to 2021). The library was made by the immunoSEQ multiplex PCR assay. Held by TCRdb, this immuneACCESS table contains in-frame sequences only and omits some clones. Under half of the omission traces to an unresolved V gene where checked; the cause of the rest is unknown. This sample holds under 150,000 clones; 75% to 90% were observed only once. In total, the top ten clones hold approximately 9.4% of the sample. The specimen sequenced was blood. Every receptor here comes from a woman in her thirties in good health.

The chain employs TRBV27 and TRBJ2-1; the match to TRBD2 covers 7 bases. Looked up from germline, CDR1 is MNHEY and CDR2 is SMNVEV (reference sequence). This CDR3 comprises 13 residues. J gave up 3 bases and V 8 bases, and 4 bases lay outside the gene matches. The CDR3 DNA sequence: TGTGCCAGCCTTGGGACTAACTACAATGAGCAGTTCTTC. Its translation: CASLGTNYNEQFF.

The rearrangement links TRBV19 to TRBJ2-7; tentatively, D is TRBD1 (5 bases). Germline lookup yields CDR1 LNHDA and CDR2 SQIVND (reference sequence). The V gene lost 5 bases and the J gene lost 5 bases, with 16 bases spanning the gap. This CDR3 has 14 amino acids. CDR3 sequence (DNA): TGTGCCAGTAGTGGAACAGGTCTTCTCCACGAGCAGTACTTC. Its protein product is CASSGTGLLHEQYF.

CDR3 DNA sequence: TGTGCCAGCAGCAAAACTCAGTCAGAGACCCAGTACTTC. As protein: CASSKTQSETQYF. The chain is built from TRBV21-1 and TRBJ2-5. TRBV21-1 is an annotated pseudogene. There are 13 residues in the CDR3.

CDR3 sequence reads: CASSLFRGGSYNEQFF. The CDR3 DNA sequence: TGTGCCAGCAGTTTATTCAGGGGAGGGAGTTACAATGAGCAGTTCTTC. The chain joins TRBV28 to TRBJ2-1; a possible D gene is TRBD2 (7 bases). Germline lookup yields CDR1 MDHEN and CDR2 SYDVKM. The CDR3 totals 16 residues. Trimming pared 1 base from V and 4 bases from J, leaving 14 bases between.

This clone was counted once. The gene calls are TRBV6-1 and TRBJ1-4; D not resolved. Deletions cut 1 base from V and 8 bases from J, with 11 bases between. The CDR3 runs 14 residues. The germline V gene encodes CDR1 MNHNS and CDR2 SASEGT. The CDR3 region is CASSEGMKYEKLFF. Here the CDR3 DNA reads TGTGCCAGCAGTGAAGGGATGAAGTACGAAAAACTGTTTTTT.

The chain joins TRBV5-6 to TRBJ2-7, with D unresolved. Trimming left V 6 bases short and J 0 bases short, with 19 bases between. The germline gives CDR1 SGHDT, CDR2 YYEEEE. The CDR3 runs to 16 residues. This CDR3 is CASINSEHSSSYEQYF. The CDR3 coding sequence is TGTGCCAGCATCAACTCGGAACACTCGAGCTCCTACGAGCAGTACTTC.

V and J are TRBV7-9 and TRBJ1-4; D gene unclear. In germline, CDR1 is SEHNR, CDR2 FQNEAQ (reference sequence). V gave up 1 base and J gave up 5 bases, with 14 bases separating them. The CDR3 loop spans 16 amino acids. The CDR3, as DNA: TGTGCCAGCAGCTTAGGGCCCCGGGTCCCAAATGAAAAACTGTTTTTT. As protein: CASSLGPRVPNEKLFF. Complete variable domain (other parts from reference TRBV7-9 and TRBJ1-4): DTGVSQNPRHKITKRGQNVTFRCDPISEHNRLYWYRQTLGQGPEFLTYFQNEAQLEKSRLLSDRFSAERPKGSFSTLEIQRTEQGDSAMYLCASSLGPRVPNEKLFFGSGTQLSVL.

The gene calls are TRBV16 and TRBJ1-1; TRBD1 might be the D (6 bases). Germline assignment: CDR1 KGHSY and CDR2 FQNENV. V was shortened by 1 base and J by 0 bases, with 15 bases between the two germline ends. The CDR3 is 17 amino acids. CDR3: CASSQLRTVPMNTEAFF. CDR3 in DNA: TGTGCCAGCAGCCAATTAAGGACAGTACCCATGAACACTGAAGCTTTCTTT.

The J gene is TRBJ2-2, the V gene TRBV24-1; 12 positions match TRBD2. This CDR3 is 14 amino acids long. The germline V gene has CDR1 KGHDR and CDR2 SFDVKD. The V and J ends lost 7 bases and 5 bases, in that order; junction bases with no gene match: 1. For the CDR3, the DNA is TGTGCCACCAGCGGGACTAGCGGGACCGGGGAGCTGTTTTTT. Translated, it gives CATSGTSGTGELFF.

This chain connects TRBV29-1 to TRBJ2-7; 9 bases are a match to TRBD1. The germline V gene encodes CDR1 SQVTM and CDR2 ANQGSEA. The CDR3 spans 14 residues. J gave up 4 bases and V 4 bases, and 8 bases lay outside the gene matches. This CDR3 is CSVGFRDREYEQYF. In DNA, the CDR3 is TGCAGCGTTGGCTTTCGGGACAGGGAGTACGAGCAGTACTTC.

Note on this clone: Relative to the germline gene, one junction end is altered; a read error may explain this. This rearrangement joins TRBV5-4 to TRBJ2-7; 8 nucleotides align to TRBD2. Germline CDR1 and CDR2: SGHNT and YYREEE (reference sequence). CDR3 length equals 13 residues. The CDR3 DNA reads as TGTGCCAGCAGCTCGGGACTAGAGTACGAGCAGCACTTC. Translated, it gives CASSSGLEYEQHF. Combining the CDR3 with reference TRBV5-4 and TRBJ2-7 gives the whole variable domain ETGVTQSPTHLIKTRGQQVTLRCSSQSGHNTVSWYQQALGQGPQFIFQYYREEENGRGNFPPRFSGLQFPNYSSELNVNALELDDSALYLCASSSGLEYEQHFGPGTRLTVT.

This clone has a handful of counts. The CDR3 DNA sequence: TGTGCCACCAGTGATCGACGGTACGGCTATGGCTACACCTTC. Encoded protein: CATSDRRYGYGYTF. The chain combines TRBV24-1 with TRBJ1-2; no clear D. The CDR3 contains 14 residues. Germline CDR1 and CDR2: KGHDR and SFDVKD. Trimming left V 3 bases short and J 4 bases short, with 11 bases between.

The rearrangement joins TRBV2 to TRBJ1-3; D gene uncertain. CDR1 SNHLY and CDR2 FYNNEI come from the germline V gene. Trimming took 6 bases from V and 7 from J, leaving 10 bases between them. This CDR3 has 12 residues. CDR3 sequence: CASSRAGNTIYF. CDR3 DNA: TGTGCCAGCAGCAGAGCCGGTAACACCATATATTTT.